The next 15 T cell receptor beta chains were all read from a single sample in a study of CD8 T cells in ankylosing spondylitis. TCRdb recomputed calls from the 5' RACE reads with MiXCR, one row per CDR3 protein. Among about 330,000 distinct CDR3 sequences, around 8% were seen once, and the ten largest hold just over 14%. Study-level findings and limits: Ankylosing spondylitis blood appeared to carry a characteristic TCR beta motif of several highly homologous variants.

The antigens of these receptors remain unknown. Sequenced: blood, either unsorted or a sorted T cell fraction (not recorded which). These receptors were collected from a male donor with ankylosing spondylitis.

This chain joins TRBV27 and TRBJ1-4; D remains ambiguous. This CDR3 is 14 amino acids long. Germline V CDR1 and CDR2: MNHEY, SMNVEV (reference sequence). V was shortened by 4 bases and J by 6 bases, with 12 bases between the two germline ends. CDR3 amino acids: CASSYQWSDEKLFF. Written as DNA, the CDR3 is TGTGCCAGCAGTTATCAGTGGTCCGATGAAAAACTGTTTTTT.

This clonotype was counted a few times. The chain combines TRBV12-3 or TRBV12-4 with TRBJ2-1; D gene uncertain. The V end was cut by 10 bases, the J end by 7 bases, with 20 bases between. The CDR3 is 14 amino acids. The CDR3 sequence: CATERSTTGNEQFF. The CDR3 region has the DNA TGTGCCACTGAACGAAGTACAACTGGAAATGAGCAGTTCTTC.

The chain recombines TRBV7-3 with TRBJ1-5, with no clear D. Germline V gives CDR1 SGHTA, CDR2 FQGTGA. The CDR3 is made up of 13 amino acids. Trimming stripped 5 bases from V and 4 bases from J, with 9 bases between. As DNA, the CDR3 is TGTGCCAGCAGCCTCCAGGCGAATCAGCCCCAGCATTTT. It is translated as CASSLQANQPQHF.

The chain recombines TRBV7-3 with TRBJ2-2, with D uncertain. The CDR3 covers 14 residues. CDR1 SGHTA and CDR2 FQGTGA come from the germline V gene. Trimming stripped 5 bases from V and 4 bases from J, with 11 bases between. The CDR3 bases are TGTGCCAGCAGCCAAGATAGAGCCACCGGGGAGCTGTTTTTT. Its protein product is CASSQDRATGELFF.

This clonotype occurred many times. This sequence joins TRBV5-1 and TRBJ1-1, with D possibly being TRBD1 (5 bases). CDR1 SGHRS and CDR2 YFSETQ come from the germline V gene. V was clipped by 1 base and J by 2 bases, with 12 bases between them. The CDR3 extends over 15 amino acids. CDR3 coding DNA: TGCGCCAGCAGCTTGCGGCAGGGCCCCAACACTGAAGCTTTCTTT. Protein: CASSLRQGPNTEAFF.

The genes are TRBV10-3 and TRBJ2-7, with D perhaps being TRBD1 or TRBD2 (6 bases each). The germline gives CDR1 ENHRY, CDR2 SYGVKD. The CDR3 contains 12 residues. V gave up 7 bases and J gave up 5 bases, with 12 bases separating them. CDR3 amino acids: CAIKGGVDEQYF. The CDR3 nucleotides read TGTGCCATCAAGGGGGGCGTCGACGAGCAGTACTTC.

This clonotype was seen a few times. The chain is built from TRBV6-5 and TRBJ2-1, with 8 bases fitting TRBD1. There are 14 residues in the CDR3. V trimming: 4 bases; J trimming: 7 bases; junction bases outside the gene matches: 6. Germline CDR1 and CDR2: MNHEY and SVGAGI. As DNA, the CDR3 is TGTGCCAGCAGTTCCGGACAGGGAGGTAATGAGCAGTTCTTC. Protein sequence: CASSSGQGGNEQFF.

This clonotype came up many times. The gene calls are TRBV7-9 and TRBJ1-4; tentative D call: TRBD1 (5 bases). Germline values: CDR1 SEHNR, CDR2 FQNEAQ (reference sequence). This CDR3 spans 13 amino acids. Trimming pared 3 bases from V and 10 bases from J, leaving 12 bases between. The CDR3 loop reads CASSFGQKGKLFF. CDR3 in DNA: TGTGCCAGCAGCTTCGGACAAAAGGGAAAACTGTTTTTT.

This clonotype appeared many times. The conserved phenylalanine or tryptophan normally closing the CDR3 is absent here, so this likely arose from a read error. The DNA is left out, because the CDR3 cannot be placed on it with certainty; the CDR3 is given as TCRdb lists it. The chain has TRBV29-1 and TRBJ2-7; the table's D gene call, TRBD2, was not cross checked with the DNA. The V gene's germline CDR1 is SQVTM and CDR2 ANQGSEA. The CDR3 numbers 10 amino acids, ends counted. CDR3 residues: CSVELAGVLA.

V gene TRBV9 combines with J gene TRBJ2-7, with D possibly matching TRBD2 (6 bases). V was cut by 4 bases and J by 5 bases, with 22 bases left in between. Per germline, CDR1 SGDLS and CDR2 YYNGEE. This CDR3 contains 16 residues. For the CDR3, the DNA is TGTGCCAGCAGCACGCATCCCTGGCGGGAAACCAACGAGCAGTACTTC. It is translated as CASSTHPWRETNEQYF.

The chain couples TRBV5-1 to TRBJ2-7, with 11 bases aligning to TRBD1. The V and J ends lost 4 bases and 6 bases, in that order; junction bases with no gene match: 6. CDR1 is SGHRS and CDR2 is YFSETQ in the germline V gene. This CDR3 is 14 amino acids long. The CDR3, as DNA: TGCGCCAGCAGCGGACAGGGGGCTCCCCTCGAGCAGTACTTC. This translates into CASSGQGAPLEQYF.

The chain recombines TRBV12-3 or TRBV12-4 with TRBJ2-7; possible D gene TRBD2, 6 bases. This CDR3 is built from 14 residues. Trimming pared 6 bases from V and 3 bases from J, leaving 15 bases between. The CDR3 DNA reads as TGTGCCAGCAGCCTTGATAGCGGAGGCTACGAGCAGTACTTC. This sequence encodes CASSLDSGGYEQYF.

Many counts were recorded for this clonotype. The chain links TRBV4-3 to TRBJ2-3; 11 positions match TRBD1. Germline loops: CDR1 LGHNA, CDR2 YSLEER. The CDR3 runs to 15 residues. V was clipped by 4 bases and J by 6 bases; unmatched bases: 6. CDR3 nucleotide sequence: TGCGCCAGCAGCCCTGGGACAGGGGGACGGGATACGCAGTATTTT. Amino acids: CASSPGTGGRDTQYF.

This clonotype was seen many times. V usage is TRBV12-3 or TRBV12-4 and J usage is TRBJ1-1, with a weak D call TRBD1 (5 bases). The CDR3 runs to 13 residues. The V gene lost 0 bases and the J gene lost 5 bases, with 7 bases spanning the gap. The DNA for the CDR3 is TGTGCCAGCAGTTTAGCGGGGGAAACTGAAGCTTTCTTT. Protein: CASSLAGETEAFF.

The gene calls are TRBV11-1 and TRBJ2-4; maybe TRBD1 (5 bases). Germline assignment: CDR1 SGHAT and CDR2 FQDESV (reference sequence). This CDR3 is 14 amino acids long. The V and J ends lost 6 bases and 5 bases respectively, with 14 bases between them. CDR3 loop: CASSPTESQNIQYF. In DNA form, the CDR3 reads TGTGCCAGCAGTCCGACAGAGAGCCAAAACATTCAGTACTTC.